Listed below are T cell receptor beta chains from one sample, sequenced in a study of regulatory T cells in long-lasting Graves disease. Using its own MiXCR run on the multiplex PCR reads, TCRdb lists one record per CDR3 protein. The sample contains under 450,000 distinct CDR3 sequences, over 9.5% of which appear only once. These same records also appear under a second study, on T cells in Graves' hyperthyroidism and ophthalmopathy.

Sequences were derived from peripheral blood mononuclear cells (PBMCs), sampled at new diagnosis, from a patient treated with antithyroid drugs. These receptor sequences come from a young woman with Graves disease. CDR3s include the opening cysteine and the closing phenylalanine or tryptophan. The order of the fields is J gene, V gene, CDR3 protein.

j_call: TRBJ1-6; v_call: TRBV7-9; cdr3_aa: CASSFGPPSSYNSPLHF
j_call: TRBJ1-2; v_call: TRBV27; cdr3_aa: CASSLRGALGRRYYGYTF
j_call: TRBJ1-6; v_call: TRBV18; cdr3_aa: CASSPERRVDSPLHF
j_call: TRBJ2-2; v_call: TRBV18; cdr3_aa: CASSPSLANTGELFF
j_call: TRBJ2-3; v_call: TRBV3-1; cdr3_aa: CASSRSPKLSRDRGTDTQYF
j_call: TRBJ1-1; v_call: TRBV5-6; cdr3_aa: CASSLDWRQVVSEAFF
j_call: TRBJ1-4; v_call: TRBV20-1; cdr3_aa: CSAREGQGDEKLFF
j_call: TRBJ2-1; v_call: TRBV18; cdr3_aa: CASSPPTRGPGDWHEQFF
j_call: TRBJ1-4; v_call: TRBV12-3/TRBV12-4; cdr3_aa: CASSSGTAGKDEKLFF
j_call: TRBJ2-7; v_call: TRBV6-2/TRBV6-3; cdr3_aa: CASLDAYEQYF
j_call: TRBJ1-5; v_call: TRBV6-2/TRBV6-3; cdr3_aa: CASSIQSWGNQPQHF
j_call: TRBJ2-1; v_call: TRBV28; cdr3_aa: CASSPNLSGIYNEQFF
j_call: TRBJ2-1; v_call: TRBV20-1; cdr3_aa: CSASRGDRNEQFF
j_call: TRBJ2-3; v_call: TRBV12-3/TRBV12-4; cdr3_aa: CASSAWTSGGAANTQYF
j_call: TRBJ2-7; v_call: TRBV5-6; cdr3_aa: CASSFQGPYEQYF
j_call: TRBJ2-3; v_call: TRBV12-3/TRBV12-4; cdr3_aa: CASRVSDPTDTQYF